This TCR beta chain originates from a study of metastatic and nonmetastatic thyroid tumors. Study context: Repertoires of blood and of tissue (tumor or nodule) from malignant and benign thyroid patients were compared.

TCRdb reanalyzed the PCR reads via MiXCR. The sample has some 45,000 clones; around 17% are singletons. This clone has at least ten counts. The CDR3 covers 15 residues. V was trimmed by 0 bases and J by 8 bases, leaving 13 bases between them. The germline CDR1 and CDR2 sequences are MNHEY and SVGEGT. None of the patients had undergone any treatment ahead of thyroid surgery. The chain is built from TRBV6-2 or TRBV6-3 and TRBJ1-4; D gene uncertain. The receptor was isolated from a female donor with papillary thyroid cancer or a benign thyroid nodule (not recorded which). Some clones in this sample may be carry-over from other donors' samples. The specimen was blood. CDR3 DNA: TGTGCCAGCAGTTACTCACAGCACCCTAGCGAAAAACTGTTTTTT. It encodes CASSYSQHPSEKLFF.